This T cell receptor beta chain was sequenced for a study of cytomegalovirus exposure and HLA in healthy donors. In the study overall: Roughly 80 million unique TCRs from HLA-typed donors made up an early data release. Overall study results and limits: Common viral pathogens (according to a later analysis) appeared linked to several of the most significant clusters.

Points on this clone: Antigen: not known.

Primers: 60 Vbeta forward and 13 Jbeta reverse. Clones were sequenced by immunoSEQ multiplex PCR, and TCRdb holds only the in-frame ones, with some missing. The data show 150,000 to 200,000 clones, roughly 80% seen once. V shed 9 bases and J 4 bases; nucleotides not matched to a gene: 7. Looked up from germline, CDR1 is SNHLY and CDR2 is FYNNEI. The CDR3 extends over 14 amino acids. Sequenced: PBMCs. The chain carries TRBV2 and TRBJ2-1, with 9 positions matching TRBD1. This clonotype originated in a man aged 45-60 years in good health and CMV-seronegative. CDR3: CASDGTGHYNEQFF. DNA for the CDR3: TGTGCCAGTGACGGGACAGGGCATTACAATGAGCAGTTCTTC.